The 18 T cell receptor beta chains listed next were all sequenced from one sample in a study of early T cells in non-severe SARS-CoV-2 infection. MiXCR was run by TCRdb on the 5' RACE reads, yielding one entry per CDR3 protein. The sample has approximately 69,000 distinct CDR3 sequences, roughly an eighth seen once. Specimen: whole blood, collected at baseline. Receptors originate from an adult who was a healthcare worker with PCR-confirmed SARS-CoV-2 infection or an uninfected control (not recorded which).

The CDR3 spells CASSISPGEETQYF. The CDR3, as DNA: TGTGCCAGTAGTATATCACCAGGCGAAGAGACCCAGTACTTC. The rearrangement links TRBV19 to TRBJ2-5; D gene uncertain. The ends were cut back, 2 bases at V and 3 bases at J, with 10 bases in the middle. Germline CDR1 is LNHDA and CDR2 is SQIVND (reference sequence). This CDR3 has 14 residues.

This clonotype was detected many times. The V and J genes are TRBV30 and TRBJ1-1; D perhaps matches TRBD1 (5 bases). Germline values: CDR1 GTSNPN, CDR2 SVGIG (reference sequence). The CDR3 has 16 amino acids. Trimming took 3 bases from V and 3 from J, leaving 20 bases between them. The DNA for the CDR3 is TGTGCCTGGAGCCGGCTTCTGCAGGGCTGGGACACTGAAGCTTTCTTT. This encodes CAWSRLLQGWDTEAFF. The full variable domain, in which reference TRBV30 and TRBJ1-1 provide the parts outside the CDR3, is SQTIHQWPATLVQPVGSPLSLECTVEGTSNPNLYWYRQAAGRGLQLLFYSVGIGQISSEVPQNLSASRPQDRQFILSSKKLLLSDSGFYLCAWSRLLQGWDTEAFFGQGTRLTVV.

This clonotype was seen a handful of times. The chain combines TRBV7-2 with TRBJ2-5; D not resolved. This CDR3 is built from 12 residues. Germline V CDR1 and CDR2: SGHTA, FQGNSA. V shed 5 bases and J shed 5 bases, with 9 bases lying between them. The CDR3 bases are TGTGCCAGCAGCCGGGCTAGTGAGACCCAGTACTTC. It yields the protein CASSRASETQYF.

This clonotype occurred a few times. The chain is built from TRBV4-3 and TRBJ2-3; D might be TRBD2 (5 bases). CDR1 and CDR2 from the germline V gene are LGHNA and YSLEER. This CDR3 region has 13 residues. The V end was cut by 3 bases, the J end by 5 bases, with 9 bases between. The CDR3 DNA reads TGCGCCAGCAGCCATGGCCGGGGAGATACGCAGTATTTT. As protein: CASSHGRGDTQYF.

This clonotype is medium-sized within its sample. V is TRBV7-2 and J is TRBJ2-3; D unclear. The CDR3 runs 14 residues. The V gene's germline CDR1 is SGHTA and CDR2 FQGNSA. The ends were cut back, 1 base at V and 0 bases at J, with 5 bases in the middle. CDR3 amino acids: CASSLVVSTDTQYF. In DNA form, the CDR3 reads TGTGCCAGCAGCTTAGTGGTCAGCACAGATACGCAGTATTTT.

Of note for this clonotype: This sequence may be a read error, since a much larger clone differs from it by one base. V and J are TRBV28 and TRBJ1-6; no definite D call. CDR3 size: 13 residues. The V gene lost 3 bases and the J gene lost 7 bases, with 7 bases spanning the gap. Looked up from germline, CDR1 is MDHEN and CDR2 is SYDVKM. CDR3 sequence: CASSFPRNSPLHF. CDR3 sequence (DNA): TGTGCCAGCAGTTTTCCTCGCAATTCACCCCTCCACTTT.

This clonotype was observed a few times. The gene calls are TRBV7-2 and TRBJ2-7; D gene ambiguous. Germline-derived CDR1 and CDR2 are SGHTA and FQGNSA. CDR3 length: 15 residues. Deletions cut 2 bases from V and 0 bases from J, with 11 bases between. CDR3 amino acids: CASSLSNGVSYEQYF. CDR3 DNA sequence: TGTGCCAGCAGCTTAAGTAACGGAGTCTCCTACGAGCAGTACTTC.

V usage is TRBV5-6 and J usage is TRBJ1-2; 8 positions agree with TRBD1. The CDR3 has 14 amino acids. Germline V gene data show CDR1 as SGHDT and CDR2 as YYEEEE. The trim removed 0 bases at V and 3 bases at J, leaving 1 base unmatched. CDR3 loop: CASSLVGQDYGYTF. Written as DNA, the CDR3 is TGTGCCAGCAGCTTGGTGGGACAGGACTATGGCTACACCTTC.

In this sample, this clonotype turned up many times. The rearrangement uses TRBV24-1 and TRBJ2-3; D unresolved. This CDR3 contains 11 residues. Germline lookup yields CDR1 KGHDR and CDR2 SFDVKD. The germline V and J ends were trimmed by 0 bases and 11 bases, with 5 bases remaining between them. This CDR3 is CATSDLGRQYF. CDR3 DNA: TGTGCCACCAGTGATTTGGGACGGCAGTATTTT.

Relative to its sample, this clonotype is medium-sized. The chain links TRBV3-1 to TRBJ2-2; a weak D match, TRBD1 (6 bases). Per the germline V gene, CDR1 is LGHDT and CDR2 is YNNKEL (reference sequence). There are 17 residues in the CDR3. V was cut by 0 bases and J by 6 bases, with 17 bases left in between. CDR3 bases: TGTGCCAGCAGCCAAGATCAGGGGAGCGTCAGCCCCGGGGAGCTGTTTTTT. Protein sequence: CASSQDQGSVSPGELFF.

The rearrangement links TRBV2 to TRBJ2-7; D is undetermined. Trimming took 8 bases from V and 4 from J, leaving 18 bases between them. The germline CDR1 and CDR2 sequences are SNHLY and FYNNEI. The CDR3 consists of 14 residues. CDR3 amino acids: CASAEIGTSYEQYF. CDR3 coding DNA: TGTGCCAGCGCTGAAATCGGAACTTCTTACGAGCAGTACTTC.

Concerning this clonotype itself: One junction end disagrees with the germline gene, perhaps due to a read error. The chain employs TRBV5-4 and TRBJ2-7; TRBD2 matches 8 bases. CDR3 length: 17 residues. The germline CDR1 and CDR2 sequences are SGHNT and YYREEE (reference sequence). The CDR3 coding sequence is TGTGCCAGCAGTTTGGGAAGACGGGAGGGCCTCTCCCACGAGCAGTACTTC. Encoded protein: CASSLGRREGLSHEQYF.

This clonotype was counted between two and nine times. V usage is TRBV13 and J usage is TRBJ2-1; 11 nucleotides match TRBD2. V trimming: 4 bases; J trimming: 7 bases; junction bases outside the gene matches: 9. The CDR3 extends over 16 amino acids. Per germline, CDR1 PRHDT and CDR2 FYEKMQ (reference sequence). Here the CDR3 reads CASSSHLAGGINEQFF. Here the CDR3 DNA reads TGTGCCAGCAGCTCCCATCTAGCGGGGGGAATTAATGAGCAGTTCTTC.

The CDR3 loop is CASSFSGTGGYGYTF. The CDR3 bases are TGTGCCAGCAGCTTCTCCGGGACAGGGGGCTACGGCTACACCTTC. The chain carries TRBV7-9 and TRBJ1-2, with 12 bases fitting TRBD1. The ends lost 3 bases at V and 8 bases at J; junction bases unmatched: 7. Per germline, CDR1 SEHNR and CDR2 FQNEAQ (reference sequence). The CDR3 sequence is 15 residues long.

The DNA of the CDR3 is TGCAGCGTTGCGGGCATCAACTACGAGCAGTACTTC. Amino acid sequence: CSVAGINYEQYF. The chain combines TRBV29-1 with TRBJ2-7; the D is unclear. This CDR3 has 12 amino acids. Trimming left V 4 bases short and J 3 bases short, with 10 bases between. In germline, CDR1 is SQVTM, CDR2 ANQGSEA.

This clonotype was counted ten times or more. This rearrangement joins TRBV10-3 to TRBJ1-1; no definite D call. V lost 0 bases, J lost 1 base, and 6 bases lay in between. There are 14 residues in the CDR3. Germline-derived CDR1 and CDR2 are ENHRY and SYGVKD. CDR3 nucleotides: TGTGCCATCAGTGAGTCGACGGGGAACACTGAAGCTTTCTTT. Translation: CAISESTGNTEAFF.

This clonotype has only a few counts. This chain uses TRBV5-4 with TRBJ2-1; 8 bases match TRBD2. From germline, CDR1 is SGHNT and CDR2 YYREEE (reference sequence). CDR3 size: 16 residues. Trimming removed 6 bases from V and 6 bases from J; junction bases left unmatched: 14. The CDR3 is CASTTGRATNFNEQFF. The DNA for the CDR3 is TGTGCCAGCACCACCGGGAGGGCGACTAATTTCAATGAGCAGTTCTTC.

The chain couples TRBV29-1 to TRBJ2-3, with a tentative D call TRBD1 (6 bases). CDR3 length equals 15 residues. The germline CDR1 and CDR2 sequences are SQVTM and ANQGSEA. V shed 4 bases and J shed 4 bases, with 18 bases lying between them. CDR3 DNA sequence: TGCAGCGTTGGGGGGCCGCGCGGCGAGTCAGATACGCAGTATTTT. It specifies CSVGGPRGESDTQYF.